One sample yielded the 2 T cell receptor beta chains listed below, sequenced in a study of blood T cell repertoires in COVID-19. Profiling relied on immunoSEQ multiplex PCR, and the TCRdb table lists in-frame clones only, not all of them. The repertoire includes over 200,000 clones, 65% to 85% of them detected once, and 0.95% to 1.5% sits in the top ten. The sequencing sample was made of peripheral blood. These receptors all stem from a woman aged 25-40 years with COVID-19, enrolled during active disease.

The DNA of the CDR3 is TGTGCCAGCAGCGTCTCAGCGGGAGAACCGAATACGCAGTATTTT. Protein: CASSVSAGEPNTQYF. This sequence joins TRBV9 and TRBJ2-3; TRBD2 aligns across 8 bases. The CDR3 extends over 15 amino acids. Germline assignment: CDR1 SGDLS and CDR2 YYNGEE. J gave up 7 bases and V 2 bases, and 9 bases lay outside the gene matches.

V is TRBV19 and J is TRBJ2-1, with a tentative D call TRBD2 (6 bases). V lost 0 bases and J 3 bases, leaving 15 bases between the germline ends. Germline CDR1 reads LNHDA; CDR2 reads SQIVND (reference sequence). This CDR3 comprises 17 residues. CDR3 nucleotides: TGTGCCAGTAGTATAGATCAGGCAGCGGGCCGCTACAATGAGCAGTTCTTC. Translation: CASSIDQAAGRYNEQFF. Full variable domain (missing parts from reference TRBV19 and TRBJ2-1): DGGITQSPKYLFRKEGQNVTLSCEQNLNHDAMYWYRQDPGQGLRLIYYSQIVNDFQKGDIAEGYSVSREKKESFPLTVTSAQKNPTAFYLCASSIDQAAGRYNEQFFGPGTRLTVL.